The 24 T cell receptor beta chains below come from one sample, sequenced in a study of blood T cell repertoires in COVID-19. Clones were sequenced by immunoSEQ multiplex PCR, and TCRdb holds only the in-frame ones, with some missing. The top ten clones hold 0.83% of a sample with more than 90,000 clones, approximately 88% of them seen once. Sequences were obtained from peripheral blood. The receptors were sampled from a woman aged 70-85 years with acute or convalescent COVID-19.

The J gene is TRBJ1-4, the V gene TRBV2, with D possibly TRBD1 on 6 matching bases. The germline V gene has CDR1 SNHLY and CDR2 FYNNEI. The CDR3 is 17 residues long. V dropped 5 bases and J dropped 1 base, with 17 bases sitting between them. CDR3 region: CASSRSPTGRTNEKLFF. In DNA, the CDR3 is TGTGCCAGCAGTCGAAGTCCTACAGGGCGAACTAATGAAAAACTGTTTTTT.

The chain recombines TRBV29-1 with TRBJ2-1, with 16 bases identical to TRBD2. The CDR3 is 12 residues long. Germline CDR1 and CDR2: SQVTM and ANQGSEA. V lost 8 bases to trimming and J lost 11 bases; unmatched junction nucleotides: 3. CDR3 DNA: TGCAGCCAGGGACTAGCGGGAGGGCAGCAGTTCTTC. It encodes CSQGLAGGQQFF.

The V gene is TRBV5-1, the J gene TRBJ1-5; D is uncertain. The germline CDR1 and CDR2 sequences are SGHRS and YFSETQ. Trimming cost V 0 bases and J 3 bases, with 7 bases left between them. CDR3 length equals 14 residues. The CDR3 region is CASSLGGNNQPQHF. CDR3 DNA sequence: TGCGCCAGCAGCTTGGGCGGCAACAATCAGCCCCAGCATTTT. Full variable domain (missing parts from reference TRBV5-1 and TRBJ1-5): KAGVTQTPRYLIKTRGQQVTLSCSPISGHRSVSWYQQTPGQGLQFLFEYFSETQRNKGNFPGRFSGRQFSNSRSEMNVSTLELGDSALYLCASSLGGNNQPQHFGDGTRLSIL.

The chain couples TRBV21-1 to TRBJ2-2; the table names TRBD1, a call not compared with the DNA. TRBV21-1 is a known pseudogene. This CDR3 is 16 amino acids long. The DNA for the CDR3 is TGTGCCAGCAGGAAGGGACAGGGGGCGACCACCGGGGAGCTGTTTTTT. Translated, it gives CASRKGQGATTGELFF.

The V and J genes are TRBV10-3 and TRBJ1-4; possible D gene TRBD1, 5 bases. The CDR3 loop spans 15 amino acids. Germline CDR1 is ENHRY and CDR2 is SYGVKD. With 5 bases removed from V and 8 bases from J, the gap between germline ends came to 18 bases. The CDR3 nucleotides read TGTGCCATCAGTCCCTCTGGCGGGGCGGAGGAAAAACTGTTTTTT. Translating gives CAISPSGGAEEKLFF.

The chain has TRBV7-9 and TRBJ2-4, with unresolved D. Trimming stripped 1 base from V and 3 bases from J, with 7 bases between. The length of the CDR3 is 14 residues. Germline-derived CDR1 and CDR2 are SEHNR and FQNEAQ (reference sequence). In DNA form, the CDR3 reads TGTGCCAGCAGCTTAGGTACAGTCAAAAACATTCAGTACTTC. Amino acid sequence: CASSLGTVKNIQYF.

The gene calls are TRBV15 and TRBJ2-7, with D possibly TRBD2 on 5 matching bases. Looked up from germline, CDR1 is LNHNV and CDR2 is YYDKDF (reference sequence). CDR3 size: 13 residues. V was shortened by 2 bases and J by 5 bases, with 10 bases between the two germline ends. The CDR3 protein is CATSRSGFHEQYF. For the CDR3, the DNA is TGTGCCACCAGCAGATCGGGGTTCCACGAGCAGTACTTC.

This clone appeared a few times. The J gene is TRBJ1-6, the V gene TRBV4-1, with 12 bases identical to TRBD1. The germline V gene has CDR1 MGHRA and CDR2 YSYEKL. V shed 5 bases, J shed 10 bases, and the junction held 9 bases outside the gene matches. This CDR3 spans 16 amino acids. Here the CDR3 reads CASSSPGQGAESPLHF. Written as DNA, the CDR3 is TGCGCCAGCAGCAGCCCGGGACAGGGGGCAGAATCACCCCTCCACTTT.

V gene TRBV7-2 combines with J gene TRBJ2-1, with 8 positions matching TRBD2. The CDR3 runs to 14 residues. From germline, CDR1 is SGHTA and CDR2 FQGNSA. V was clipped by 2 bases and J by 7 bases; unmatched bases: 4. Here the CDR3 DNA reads TGTGCCAGCAGCTTAACTAGCGGTTGGAATGAGCAGTTCTTC. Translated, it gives CASSLTSGWNEQFF.

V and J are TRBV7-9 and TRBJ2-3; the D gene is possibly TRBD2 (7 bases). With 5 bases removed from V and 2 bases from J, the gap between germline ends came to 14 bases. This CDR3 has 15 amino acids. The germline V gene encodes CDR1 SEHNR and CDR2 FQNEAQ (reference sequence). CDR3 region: CASSPRGGLTDTQYF. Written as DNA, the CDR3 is TGTGCCAGCAGCCCAAGGGGGGGCCTCACAGATACGCAGTATTTT.

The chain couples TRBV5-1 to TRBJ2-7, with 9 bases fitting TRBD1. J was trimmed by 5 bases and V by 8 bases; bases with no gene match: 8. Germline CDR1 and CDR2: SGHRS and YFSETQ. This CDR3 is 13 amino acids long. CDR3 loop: CASRTGVEDEQYF. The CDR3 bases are TGCGCCAGTCGGACAGGGGTCGAGGACGAGCAGTACTTC.

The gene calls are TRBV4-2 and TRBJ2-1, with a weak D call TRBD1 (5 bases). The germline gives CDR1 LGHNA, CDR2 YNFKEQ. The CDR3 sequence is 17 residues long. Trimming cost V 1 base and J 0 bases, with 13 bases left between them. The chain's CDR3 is CASSQVGGADSYNEQFF. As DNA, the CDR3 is TGTGCCAGCAGCCAAGTAGGTGGGGCAGACTCCTACAATGAGCAGTTCTTC.

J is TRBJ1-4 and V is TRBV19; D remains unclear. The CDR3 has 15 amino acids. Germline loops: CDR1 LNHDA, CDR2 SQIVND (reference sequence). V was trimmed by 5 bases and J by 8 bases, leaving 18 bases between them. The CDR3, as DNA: TGTGCCAGTAGTCCACCCCCCCCGAGAGAGGAAAAACTGTTTTTT. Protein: CASSPPPPREEKLFF.

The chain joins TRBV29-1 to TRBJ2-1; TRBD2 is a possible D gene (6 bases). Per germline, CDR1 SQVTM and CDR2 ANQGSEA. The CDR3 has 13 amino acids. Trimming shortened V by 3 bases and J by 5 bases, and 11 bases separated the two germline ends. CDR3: CSVDGTGDNEQFF. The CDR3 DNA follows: TGCAGCGTTGATGGGACGGGGGACAATGAGCAGTTCTTC.

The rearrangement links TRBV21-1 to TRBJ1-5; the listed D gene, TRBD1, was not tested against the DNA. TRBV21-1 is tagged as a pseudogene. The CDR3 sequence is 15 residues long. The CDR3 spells CASSKGPLPHQPQHF. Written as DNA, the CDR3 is TGTGCCAGCAGCAAAGGGCCGCTTCCCCATCAGCCCCAGCATTTT.

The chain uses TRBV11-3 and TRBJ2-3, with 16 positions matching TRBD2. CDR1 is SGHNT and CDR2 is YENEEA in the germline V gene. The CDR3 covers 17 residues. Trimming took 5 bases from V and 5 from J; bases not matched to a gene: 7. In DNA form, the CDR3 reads TGTGCCAGCAGCGAGGGGACTAGCGGGGGGGCCGGAGATACGCAGTATTTT. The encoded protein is CASSEGTSGGAGDTQYF. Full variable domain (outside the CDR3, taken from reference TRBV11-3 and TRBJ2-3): EAGVVQSPRYKIIEKKQPVAFWCNPISGHNTLYWYLQNLGQGPELLIRYENEEAVDDSQLPKDRFSAERLKGVDSTLKIQPAELGDSAVYLCASSEGTSGGAGDTQYFGPGTRLTVL.

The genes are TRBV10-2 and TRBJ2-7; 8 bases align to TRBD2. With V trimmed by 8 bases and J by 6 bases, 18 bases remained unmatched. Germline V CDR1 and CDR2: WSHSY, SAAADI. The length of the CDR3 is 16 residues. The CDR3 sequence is CASRTGGTAGSSEQYF. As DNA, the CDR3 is TGCGCCAGCCGGACGGGAGGGACGGCCGGGTCGAGCGAGCAGTACTTC.

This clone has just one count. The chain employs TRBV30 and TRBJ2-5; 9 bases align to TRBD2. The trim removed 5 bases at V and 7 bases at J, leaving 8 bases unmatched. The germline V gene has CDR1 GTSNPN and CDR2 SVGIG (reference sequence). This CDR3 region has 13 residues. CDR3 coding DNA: TGTGCCTGGGACTCTCTAGCGGGATGGACCCAGTACTTC. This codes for CAWDSLAGWTQYF.

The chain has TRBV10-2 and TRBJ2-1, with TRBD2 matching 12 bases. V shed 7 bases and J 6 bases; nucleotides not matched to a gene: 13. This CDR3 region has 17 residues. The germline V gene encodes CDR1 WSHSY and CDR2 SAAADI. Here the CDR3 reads CASTRTSGAPAGNEQFF. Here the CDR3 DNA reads TGCGCCAGCACCCGGACTAGCGGGGCCCCGGCAGGCAATGAGCAGTTCTTC.

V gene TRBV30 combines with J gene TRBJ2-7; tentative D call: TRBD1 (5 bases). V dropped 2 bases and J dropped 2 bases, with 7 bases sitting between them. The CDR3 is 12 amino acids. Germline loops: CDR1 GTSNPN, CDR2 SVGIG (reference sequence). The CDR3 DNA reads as TGTGCCTGGAGTCCCAGGGCCTACGAGCAGTACTTC. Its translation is CAWSPRAYEQYF.

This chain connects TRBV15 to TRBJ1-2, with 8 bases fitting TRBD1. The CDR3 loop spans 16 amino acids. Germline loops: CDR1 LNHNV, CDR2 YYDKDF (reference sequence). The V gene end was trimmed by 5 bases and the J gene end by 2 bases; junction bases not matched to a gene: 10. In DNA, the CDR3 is TGTGCCACCAGCCCTATAAGGACAGGGAAAAACTATGGCTACACCTTC. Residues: CATSPIRTGKNYGYTF. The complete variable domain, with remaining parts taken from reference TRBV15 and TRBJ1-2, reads DAMVIQNPRYQVTQFGKPVTLSCSQTLNHNVMYWYQQKSSQAPKLLFHYYDKDFNNEADTPDNFQSRRPNTSFCFLDIRSPGLGDTAMYLCATSPIRTGKNYGYTFGSGTRLTVV.

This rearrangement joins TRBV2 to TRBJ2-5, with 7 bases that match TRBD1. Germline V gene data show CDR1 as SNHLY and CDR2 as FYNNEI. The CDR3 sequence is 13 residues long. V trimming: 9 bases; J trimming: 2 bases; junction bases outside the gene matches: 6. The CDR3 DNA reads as TGTGCCAGTGGACGGACAGGACAAGAGACCCAGTACTTC. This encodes CASGRTGQETQYF.

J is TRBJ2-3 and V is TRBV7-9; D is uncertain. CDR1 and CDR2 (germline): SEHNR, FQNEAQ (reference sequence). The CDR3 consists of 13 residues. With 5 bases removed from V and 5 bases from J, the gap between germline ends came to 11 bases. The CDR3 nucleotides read TGTGCCAGCAGCAGAATACTCGGAGATACGCAGTATTTT. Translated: CASSRILGDTQYF.

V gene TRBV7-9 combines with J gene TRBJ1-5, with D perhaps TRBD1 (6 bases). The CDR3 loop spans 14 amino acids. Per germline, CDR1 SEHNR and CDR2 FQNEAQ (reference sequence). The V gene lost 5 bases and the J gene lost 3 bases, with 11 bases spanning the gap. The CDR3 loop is CASSPTGYNQPQHF. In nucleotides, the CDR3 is TGTGCCAGCAGCCCGACAGGATACAATCAGCCCCAGCATTTT. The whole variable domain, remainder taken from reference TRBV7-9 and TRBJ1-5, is DTGVSQNPRHKITKRGQNVTFRCDPISEHNRLYWYRQTLGQGPEFLTYFQNEAQLEKSRLLSDRFSAERPKGSFSTLEIQRTEQGDSAMYLCASSPTGYNQPQHFGDGTRLSIL.